The T cell receptor (beta chain) under discussion was sequenced for a study of beta chain features in type 1 diabetes. Study-wide results and limits: Type 1 diabetes patients had TCRB CDR3s that were shorter (moderately but significantly so) in all four CD4+ subsets.

Comment on this clone: Antigen: not known.

cDNA synthesis used the whole RNA isolate, giving expressed TCRB sequences. Libraries were prepared by immunoSEQ multiplex PCR; TCRdb keeps only in-frame clonotypes and omits some of them. The sample lists 45,000 to 65,000 clones; around 56% were seen once. A single heparinised draw of approximately 0.11 L on average was taken per donor. Per germline, CDR1 ENHRY and CDR2 SYGVKD. This CDR3 has 13 amino acids. Trimming pared 6 bases from V and 14 bases from J, leaving 21 bases between. The rearrangement links TRBV10-3 to TRBJ2-3, with D possibly TRBD1 on 7 matching bases. The clonotype originates from a woman aged 35 to 49 with type 1 diabetes. Specimen: Tregs from blood. The CDR3 spells CAIRGTGTGDRYF. The CDR3 DNA is TGTGCCATCAGAGGTACCGGGACTGGGGACAGGTATTTT.